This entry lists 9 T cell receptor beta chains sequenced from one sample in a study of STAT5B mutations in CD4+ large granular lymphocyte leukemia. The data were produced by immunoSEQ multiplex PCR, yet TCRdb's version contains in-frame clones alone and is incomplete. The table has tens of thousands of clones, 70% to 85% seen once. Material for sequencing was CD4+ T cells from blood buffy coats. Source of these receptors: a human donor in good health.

CDR3 sequence reads: CASGSQGAPTYEQYF. The CDR3 bases are TGTGCTAGTGGTTCACAGGGGGCTCCCACCTACGAGCAGTACTTC. The chain is built from TRBV12-5 and TRBJ2-7, with 9 bases fitting TRBD1. With 4 bases clipped from V and 2 bases from J, the junction kept 6 bases outside the gene matches. The CDR3 contains 15 residues. Looked up from germline, CDR1 is LGHNT and CDR2 is FRNRAP.

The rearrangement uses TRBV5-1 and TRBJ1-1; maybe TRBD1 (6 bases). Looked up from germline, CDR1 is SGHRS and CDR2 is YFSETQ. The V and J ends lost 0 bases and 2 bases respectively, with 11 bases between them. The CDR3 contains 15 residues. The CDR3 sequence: CASSLAGGGNTEAFF. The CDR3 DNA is TGCGCCAGCAGCTTGGCCGGAGGGGGAAACACTGAAGCTTTCTTT.

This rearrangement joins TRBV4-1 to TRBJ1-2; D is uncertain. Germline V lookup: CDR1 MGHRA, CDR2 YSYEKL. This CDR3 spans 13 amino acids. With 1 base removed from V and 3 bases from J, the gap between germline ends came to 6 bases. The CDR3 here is CASSQGQDYGYTF. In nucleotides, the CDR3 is TGCGCCAGCAGCCAAGGGCAGGACTATGGCTACACCTTC.

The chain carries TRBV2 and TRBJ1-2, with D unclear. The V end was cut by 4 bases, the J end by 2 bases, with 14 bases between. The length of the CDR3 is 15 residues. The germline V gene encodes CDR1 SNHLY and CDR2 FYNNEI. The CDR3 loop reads CASSAKATVNYGYTF. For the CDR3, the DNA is TGTGCCAGCAGTGCTAAAGCTACAGTAAACTATGGCTACACCTTC. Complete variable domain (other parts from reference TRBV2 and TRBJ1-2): EPEVTQTPSHQVTQMGQEVILRCVPISNHLYFYWYRQILGQKVEFLVSFYNNEISEKSEIFDDQFSVERPDGSNFTLKIRSTKLEDSAMYFCASSAKATVNYGYTFGSGTRLTVV.

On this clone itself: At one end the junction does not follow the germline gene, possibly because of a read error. CDR3 sequence: CASSVEGGPIF. DNA for the CDR3: TGTGCCAGCAGTGTCGAGGGAGGGCCAATCTTC. The chain links TRBV2 to TRBJ2-1, with TRBD2 matching 7 bases. Looked up from germline, CDR1 is SNHLY and CDR2 is FYNNEI. The CDR3 contains 11 residues.

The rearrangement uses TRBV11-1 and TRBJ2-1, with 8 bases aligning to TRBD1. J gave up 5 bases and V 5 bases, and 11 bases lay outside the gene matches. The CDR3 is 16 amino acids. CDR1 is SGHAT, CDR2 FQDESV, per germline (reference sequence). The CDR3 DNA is TGTGCCAGCAGCCCAGTTTGGGGACAGGATAACAATGAGCAGTTCTTC. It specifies CASSPVWGQDNNEQFF.

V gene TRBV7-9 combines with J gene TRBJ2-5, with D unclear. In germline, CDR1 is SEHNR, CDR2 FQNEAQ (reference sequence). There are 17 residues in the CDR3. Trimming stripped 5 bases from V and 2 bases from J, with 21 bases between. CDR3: CASSGPPWSTRQETQYF. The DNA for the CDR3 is TGTGCCAGCAGCGGACCACCCTGGTCAACGCGACAAGAGACCCAGTACTTC.

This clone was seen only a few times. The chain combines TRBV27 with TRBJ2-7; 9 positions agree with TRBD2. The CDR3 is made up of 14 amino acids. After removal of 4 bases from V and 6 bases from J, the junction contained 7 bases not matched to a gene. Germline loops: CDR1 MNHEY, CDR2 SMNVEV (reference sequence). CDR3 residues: CASSWLAGSAEQYF. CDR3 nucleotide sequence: TGTGCCAGCAGTTGGCTAGCGGGATCTGCCGAGCAGTACTTC.

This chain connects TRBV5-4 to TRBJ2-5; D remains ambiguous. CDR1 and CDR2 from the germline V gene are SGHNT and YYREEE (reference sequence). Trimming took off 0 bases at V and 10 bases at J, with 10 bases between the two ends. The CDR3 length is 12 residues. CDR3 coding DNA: TGTGCCAGCAGCTTGGACGGCGGAGACCAGTACTTC. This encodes CASSLDGGDQYF. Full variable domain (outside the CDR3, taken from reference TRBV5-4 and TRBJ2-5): ETGVTQSPTHLIKTRGQQVTLRCSSQSGHNTVSWYQQALGQGPQFIFQYYREEENGRGNFPPRFSGLQFPNYSSELNVNALELDDSALYLCASSLDGGDQYFGPGTRLLVL.